This T cell receptor (beta chain) came from a study of prognosis after radiotherapy for stage I lung cancer. The overall study: Patients numbered over 10 men and more than 5 women, aged roughly 53 to 95 with a median of around 76 years. No patients got concurrent therapy with stereotactic body radiotherapy.

Germline V CDR1 and CDR2: MNHNS, SASEGT. The CDR3 length is 13 residues. With 10 bases removed from V and 6 bases from J, the gap between germline ends came to 15 bases. This clonotype has ten or more counts. Its antigen is as yet unknown. Study-wide results and limits: Patients with and without metastases reportedly differed in TRBV and TRBJ gene usage frequencies.

The study amplified the TCR beta CDR3 region from genomic DNA. This amplification was carried out by two rounds of multiplex PCR. For every TRBV and TRBJ gene, a specific primer was used in first-round PCR. TCRdb reprocessed the multiplex PCR reads with MiXCR, giving one entry per CDR3 protein. The data contain 25,000 to 30,000 distinct CDR3 sequences, around 38% of them singletons. Peripheral blood samples of approximately 6 milliliters were drawn at each of two time points. Sequencing used PBMCs, obtained before or after stereotactic body radiation therapy (not recorded which). V and J are TRBV6-1 and TRBJ1-4, with D unclear. The receptor was isolated from a donor over 45 with non-small cell lung cancer. Written as DNA, the CDR3 is TGTGCCAACCCGCCCCGCAGAGATGAAAAACTGTTTTTT. Translated, it gives CANPPRRDEKLFF.